The 9 T cell receptor beta chains below were found in one sample sequenced in a study of untreated major depressive disorder. Study findings and constraints: TRBV05-01 (Vbeta 5.1) usage was higher in CD4+ T cells of depressed patients than controls.

Clones were read by immunoSEQ multiplex PCR, and TCRdb kept only the in-frame ones, dropping some. The sample carries fewer than 30,000 clones, roughly nine tenths recorded once. These TCRs' antigens remain unknown. Material: CD4+ T cells from PBMCs. These receptors were collected from a woman in her twenties or thirties with major depressive disorder.

This chain joins TRBV5-6 and TRBJ2-5; no reliable D call. V was cut by 5 bases and J by 5 bases, with 13 bases left in between. CDR3 length equals 13 residues. Germline V gene sequence: CDR1 SGHDT, CDR2 YYEEEE. In DNA form, the CDR3 reads TGTGCCAGCAGTCTTAGGGCGCGGGAGACCCAGTACTTC. Protein: CASSLRARETQYF.

The chain combines TRBV7-2 with TRBJ1-2; no firm D call. This CDR3 is built from 11 residues. V was trimmed by 3 bases and J by 5 bases, leaving 4 bases between them. Looked up from germline, CDR1 is SGHTA and CDR2 is FQGNSA. CDR3 coding DNA: TGTGCCAGCAGCTTGATTTATGGCTACACCTTC. This gives the protein CASSLIYGYTF.

The rearrangement links TRBV7-2 to TRBJ1-2; D not certain. Germline V lookup: CDR1 SGHTA, CDR2 FQGNSA. The CDR3 is 12 amino acids. The ends were cut back, 2 bases at V and 3 bases at J, with 4 bases in the middle. For the CDR3, the DNA is TGTGCCAGCAGCTTACGACACTATGGCTACACCTTC. This gives the protein CASSLRHYGYTF.

The chain joins TRBV11-2 to TRBJ1-1; a possible D gene is TRBD1 (5 bases). This CDR3 is built from 16 residues. The V gene lost 1 base and the J gene lost 1 base, with 13 bases spanning the gap. Germline CDR1 and CDR2: SGHAT and FQNNGV. The CDR3 is CASSLGDSRKNTEAFF. CDR3 DNA: TGTGCCAGCAGCTTAGGTGACAGTCGTAAGAACACTGAAGCTTTCTTT.

This clone was detected once. The chain carries TRBV11-3 and TRBJ1-1; D unresolved. V shed 4 bases and J shed 2 bases, with 14 bases lying between them. The CDR3 spans 15 residues. Germline CDR1 is SGHNT and CDR2 is YENEEA. The CDR3 region has the DNA TGTGCCAGCAGCTCAGTAGTCGGGTCTAACACTGAAGCTTTCTTT. Translating gives CASSSVVGSNTEAFF.

The CDR3 region has the DNA TGCGCCAGCAGGGATTCTAGCGGGCCGCAGTTCTTC. Its translation is CASRDSSGPQFF. The chain couples TRBV5-1 to TRBJ2-1, with TRBD2 matching over 8 bases. J gave up 12 bases and V 5 bases, and 7 bases lay outside the gene matches. The length of the CDR3 is 12 residues. Germline CDR1 reads SGHRS; CDR2 reads YFSETQ.

This chain uses TRBV28 with TRBJ2-7, with a weak D call TRBD1 (6 bases). Germline CDR1 reads MDHEN; CDR2 reads SYDVKM. The CDR3 has 15 amino acids. The V end was cut by 6 bases, the J end by 0 bases, with 15 bases between. The CDR3 here is CASRPTGISSYEQYF. The CDR3 DNA reads TGTGCCAGCAGGCCAACAGGGATTAGCTCCTACGAGCAGTACTTC.

The chain links TRBV5-6 to TRBJ1-2; D remains ambiguous. V lost 0 bases and J 7 bases, leaving 16 bases between the germline ends. The CDR3 spans 15 residues. Germline CDR1 reads SGHDT; CDR2 reads YYEEEE. CDR3 nucleotide sequence: TGTGCCAGCAGCTTGGAGGCGGGGAGGTACGCTGGCTACACCTTC. Translated: CASSLEAGRYAGYTF.

The chain links TRBV7-9 to TRBJ2-7; D is undetermined. The V gene lost 3 bases and the J gene lost 3 bases, with 6 bases spanning the gap. The CDR3 loop spans 12 amino acids. CDR1 and CDR2 from the germline V gene are SEHNR and FQNEAQ (reference sequence). The CDR3 here is CASSFVSYEQYF. CDR3 coding DNA: TGTGCCAGCAGCTTCGTCAGCTACGAGCAGTACTTC.